This TCR beta chain was found in a study of T-cell memory formation after mild COVID-19. Via MiXCR, TCRdb re-called the 5' RACE reads, giving one row per CDR3 protein. The repertoire includes roughly 510,000 distinct CDR3 sequences, roughly 17% of them detected once, and 8.1% sits in the top ten. Ten or more counts support this clonotype. Its antigen remains unknown. CDR3 size: 12 residues. V was clipped by 3 bases and J by 2 bases, with 4 bases between them. Germline V gene lookup returns CDR1 SGHVS and CDR2 FNYEAQ. Broader study findings: The main location of contracting CD4+ clones was CM and EM, and that of contracting CD8+ clones was EMRA. Pre-infection memory contained some responding clones, which suggested that cross-reactive memory had joined. Day 15 to 85 contractors were CD4/CD8 balanced; later expanders leaned CD4+.

The sequenced material came from PBMCs or a T cell subset sorted from them (not recorded which). The V gene is TRBV7-6, the J gene TRBJ2-5; D unclear. The sequence came from an adult woman who had mild COVID-19 (a few samples of this study predate the infection). Cell type and time point are not known. The CDR3 loop reads CASSFRQETQYF. The CDR3, as DNA: TGTGCCAGCAGCTTCCGGCAAGAGACCCAGTACTTC. Full variable domain (outside the CDR3, taken from reference TRBV7-6 and TRBJ2-5): GAGVSQSPRYKVTKRGQDVALRCDPISGHVSLYWYRQALGQGPEFLTYFNYEAQQDKSGLPNDRFSAERPEGSISTLTIQRTEQRDSAMYRCASSFRQETQYFGPGTRLLVL.